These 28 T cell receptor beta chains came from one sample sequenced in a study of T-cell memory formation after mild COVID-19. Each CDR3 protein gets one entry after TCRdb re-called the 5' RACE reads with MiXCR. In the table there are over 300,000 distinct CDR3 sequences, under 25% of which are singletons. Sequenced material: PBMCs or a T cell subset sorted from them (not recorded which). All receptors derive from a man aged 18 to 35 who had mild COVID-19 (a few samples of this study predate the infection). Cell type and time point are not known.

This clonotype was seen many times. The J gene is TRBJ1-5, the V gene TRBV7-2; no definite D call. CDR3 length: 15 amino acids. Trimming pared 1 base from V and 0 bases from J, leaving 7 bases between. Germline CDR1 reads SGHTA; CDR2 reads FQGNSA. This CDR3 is CASSLVPNSNQPQHF. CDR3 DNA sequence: TGTGCCAGCAGCTTAGTCCCAAATAGCAATCAGCCCCAGCATTTT.

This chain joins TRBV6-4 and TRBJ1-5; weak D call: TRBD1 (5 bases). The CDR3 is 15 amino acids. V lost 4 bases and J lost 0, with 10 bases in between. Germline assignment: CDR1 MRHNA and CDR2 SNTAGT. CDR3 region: CASSGGTDSNQPQHF. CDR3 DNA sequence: TGTGCCAGCAGTGGGGGGACGGATAGCAATCAGCCCCAGCATTTT.

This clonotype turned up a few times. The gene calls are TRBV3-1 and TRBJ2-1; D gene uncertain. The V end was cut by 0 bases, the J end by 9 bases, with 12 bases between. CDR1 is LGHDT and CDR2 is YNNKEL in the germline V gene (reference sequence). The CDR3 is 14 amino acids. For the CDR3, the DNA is TGTGCCAGCAGCCAAGACTTGTCTAGGATTGAGCAGTTCTTC. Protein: CASSQDLSRIEQFF.

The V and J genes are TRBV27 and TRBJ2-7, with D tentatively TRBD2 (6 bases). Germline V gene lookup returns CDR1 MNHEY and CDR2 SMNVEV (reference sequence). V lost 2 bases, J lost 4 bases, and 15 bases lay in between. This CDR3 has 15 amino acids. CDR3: CASSLTLGTSYEQYV. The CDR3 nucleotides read TGTGCCAGCAGTTTAACGCTCGGGACTTCGTACGAGCAGTACGTC.

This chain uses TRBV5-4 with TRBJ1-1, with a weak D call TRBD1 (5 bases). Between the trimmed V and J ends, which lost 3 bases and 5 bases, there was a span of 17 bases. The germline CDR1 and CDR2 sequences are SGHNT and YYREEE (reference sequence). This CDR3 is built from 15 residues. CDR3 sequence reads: CASSSPGTVGTEAFF. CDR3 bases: TGTGCCAGCAGCTCCCCCGGGACGGTCGGAACTGAAGCTTTCTTT.

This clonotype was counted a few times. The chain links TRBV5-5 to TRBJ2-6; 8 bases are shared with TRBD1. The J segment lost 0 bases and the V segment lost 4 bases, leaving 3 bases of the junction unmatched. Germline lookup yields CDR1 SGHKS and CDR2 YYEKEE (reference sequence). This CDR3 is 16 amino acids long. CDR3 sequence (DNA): TGTGCCAGCAGCGGGACAGGAAACTCTGGGGCCAACGTCCTGACTTTC. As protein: CASSGTGNSGANVLTF. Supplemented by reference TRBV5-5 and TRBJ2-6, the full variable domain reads DAGVTQSPTHLIKTRGQQVTLRCSPISGHKSVSWYQQVLGQGPQFIFQYYEKEERGRGNFPDRFSARQFPNYSSELNVNALLLGDSALYLCASSGTGNSGANVLTFGAGSRLTVL.

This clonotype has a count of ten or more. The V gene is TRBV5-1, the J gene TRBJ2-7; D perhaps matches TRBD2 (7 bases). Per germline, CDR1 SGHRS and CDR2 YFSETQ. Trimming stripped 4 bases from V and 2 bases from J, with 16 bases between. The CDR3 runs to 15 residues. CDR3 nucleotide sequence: TGCGCCAGCAGCCCCGCTATGGGGGGGCCCTACGAGCAGTACTTC. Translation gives CASSPAMGGPYEQYF.

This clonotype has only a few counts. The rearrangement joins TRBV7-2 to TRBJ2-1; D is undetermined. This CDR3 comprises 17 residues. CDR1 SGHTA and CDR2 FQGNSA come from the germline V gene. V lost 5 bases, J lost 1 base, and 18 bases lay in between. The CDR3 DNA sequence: TGTGCCAGCAGCCCTGCGGACCTCCTAGGGTCCTACAATGAGCAGTTCTTC. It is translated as CASSPADLLGSYNEQFF.

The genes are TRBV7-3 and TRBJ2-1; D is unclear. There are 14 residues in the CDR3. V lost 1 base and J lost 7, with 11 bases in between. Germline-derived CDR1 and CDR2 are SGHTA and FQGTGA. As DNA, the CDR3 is TGTGCCAGCAGCTTAAACCCCGGGTATAATGAGCAGTTCTTC. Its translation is CASSLNPGYNEQFF.

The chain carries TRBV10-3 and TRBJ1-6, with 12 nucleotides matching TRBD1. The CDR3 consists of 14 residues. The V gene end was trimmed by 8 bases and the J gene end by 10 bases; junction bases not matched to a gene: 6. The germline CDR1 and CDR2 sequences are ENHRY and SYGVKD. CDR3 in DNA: TGTGCCATCTCCGGGACAGGGGGCGGCTCACCCCTCCACTTT. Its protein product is CAISGTGGGSPLHF.

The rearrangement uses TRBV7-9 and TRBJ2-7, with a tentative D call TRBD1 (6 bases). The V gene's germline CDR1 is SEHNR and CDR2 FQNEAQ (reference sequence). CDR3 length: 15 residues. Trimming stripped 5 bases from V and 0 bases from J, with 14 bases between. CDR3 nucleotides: TGTGCCAGCAGCGGTAAGACAGGAAGCTCCTACGAGCAGTACGTC. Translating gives CASSGKTGSSYEQYV.

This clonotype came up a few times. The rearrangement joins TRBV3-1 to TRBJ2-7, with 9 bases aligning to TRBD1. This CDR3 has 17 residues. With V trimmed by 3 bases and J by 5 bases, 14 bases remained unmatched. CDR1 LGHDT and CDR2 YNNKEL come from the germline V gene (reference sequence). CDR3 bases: TGTGCCAGCAGCCAGGGCCGACAGCACAGGGGGCCCCACGAGCAGTACTTC. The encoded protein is CASSQGRQHRGPHEQYF.

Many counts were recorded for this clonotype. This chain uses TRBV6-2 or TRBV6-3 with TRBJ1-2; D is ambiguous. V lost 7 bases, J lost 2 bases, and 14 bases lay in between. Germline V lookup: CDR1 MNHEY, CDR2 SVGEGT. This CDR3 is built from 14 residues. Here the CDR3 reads CASTPSSVNYGYTF. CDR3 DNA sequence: TGTGCCAGCACCCCTTCCTCTGTAAACTATGGCTACACCTTC.

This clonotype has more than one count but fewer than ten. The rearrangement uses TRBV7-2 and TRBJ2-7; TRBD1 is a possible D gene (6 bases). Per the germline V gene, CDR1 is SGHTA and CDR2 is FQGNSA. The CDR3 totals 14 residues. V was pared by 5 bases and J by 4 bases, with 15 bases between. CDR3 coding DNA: TGTGCCAGCAGCCCGCGAAACAGGGAATACGAGCAGTACTTC. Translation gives CASSPRNREYEQYF.

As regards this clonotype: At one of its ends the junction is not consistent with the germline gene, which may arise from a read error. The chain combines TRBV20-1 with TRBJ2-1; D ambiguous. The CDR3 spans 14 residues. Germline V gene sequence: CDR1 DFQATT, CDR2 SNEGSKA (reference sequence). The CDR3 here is CSARSAVSYNDQFF. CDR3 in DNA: TGCAGTGCTAGATCGGCGGTCTCCTACAATGATCAGTTCTTC.

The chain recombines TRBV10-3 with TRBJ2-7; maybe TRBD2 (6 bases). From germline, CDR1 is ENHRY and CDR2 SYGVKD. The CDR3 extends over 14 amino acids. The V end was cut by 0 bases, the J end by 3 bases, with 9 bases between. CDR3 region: CAISESRGDYEQYV. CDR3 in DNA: TGTGCCATCAGTGAGTCCCGCGGGGACTACGAGCAGTACGTC.

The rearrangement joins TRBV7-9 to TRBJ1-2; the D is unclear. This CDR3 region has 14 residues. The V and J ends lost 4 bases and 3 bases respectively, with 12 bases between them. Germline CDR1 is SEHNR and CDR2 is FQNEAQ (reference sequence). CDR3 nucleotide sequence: TGTGCCAGCAGCTCAGCCCTTAGACACTATGGCTACACCTTC. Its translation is CASSSALRHYGYTF.

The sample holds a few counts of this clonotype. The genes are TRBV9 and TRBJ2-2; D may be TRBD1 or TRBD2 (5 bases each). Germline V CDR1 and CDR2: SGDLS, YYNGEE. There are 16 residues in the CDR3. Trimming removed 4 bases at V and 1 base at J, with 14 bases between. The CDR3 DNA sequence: TGTGCCAGCAGCCTACAGGCGGGCGAGAACACCGGGGAGCTGTTTTTT. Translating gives CASSLQAGENTGELFF.

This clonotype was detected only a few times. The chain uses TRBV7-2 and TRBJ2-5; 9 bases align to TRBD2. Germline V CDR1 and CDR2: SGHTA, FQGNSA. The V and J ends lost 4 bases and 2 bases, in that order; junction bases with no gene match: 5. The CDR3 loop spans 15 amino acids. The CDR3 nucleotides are TGTGCCAGCAGCTACCAGCGGGGGGAACAAGAGACCCAGTACTTC. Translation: CASSYQRGEQETQYF.

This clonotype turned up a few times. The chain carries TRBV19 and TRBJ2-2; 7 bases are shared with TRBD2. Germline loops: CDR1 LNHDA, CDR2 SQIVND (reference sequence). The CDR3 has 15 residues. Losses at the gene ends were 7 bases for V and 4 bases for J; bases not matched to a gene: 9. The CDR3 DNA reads TGTGCCAGTACGGGAGGCCTAGCAATCACCGGGGAGCTGTTTTTT. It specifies CASTGGLAITGELFF.

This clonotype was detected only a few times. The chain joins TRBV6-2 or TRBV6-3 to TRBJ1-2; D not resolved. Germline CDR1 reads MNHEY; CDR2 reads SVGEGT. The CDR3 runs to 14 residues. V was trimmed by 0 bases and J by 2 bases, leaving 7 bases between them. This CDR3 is CASSYSSRNYGYTF. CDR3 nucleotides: TGTGCCAGCAGTTACTCTTCCAGGAACTATGGCTACACCTTC.

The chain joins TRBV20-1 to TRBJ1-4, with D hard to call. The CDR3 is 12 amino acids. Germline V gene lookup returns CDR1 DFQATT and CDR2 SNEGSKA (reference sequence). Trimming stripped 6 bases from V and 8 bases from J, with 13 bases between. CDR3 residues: CSASGLGEKLFF. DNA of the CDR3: TGCAGTGCAAGTGGACTGGGAGAAAAACTGTTTTTT.

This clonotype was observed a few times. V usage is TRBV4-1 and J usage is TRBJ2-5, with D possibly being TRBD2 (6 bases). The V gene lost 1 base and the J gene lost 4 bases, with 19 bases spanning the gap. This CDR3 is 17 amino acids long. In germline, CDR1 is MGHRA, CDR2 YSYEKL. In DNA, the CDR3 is TGCGCCAGCAGCCAAGGCGCAGCGGGCACCCTAATAGAGACCCAGTACTTC. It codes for CASSQGAAGTLIETQYF.

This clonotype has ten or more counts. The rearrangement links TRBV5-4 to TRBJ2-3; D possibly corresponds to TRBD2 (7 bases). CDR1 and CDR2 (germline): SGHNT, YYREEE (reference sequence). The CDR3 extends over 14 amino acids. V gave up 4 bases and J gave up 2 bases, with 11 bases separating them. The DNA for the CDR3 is TGTGCCAGCAGCAGGGGGGGTCCCACAGATACGCAGTATTTT. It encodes CASSRGGPTDTQYF. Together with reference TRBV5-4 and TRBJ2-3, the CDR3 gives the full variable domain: ETGVTQSPTHLIKTRGQQVTLRCSSQSGHNTVSWYQQALGQGPQFIFQYYREEENGRGNFPPRFSGLQFPNYSSELNVNALELDDSALYLCASSRGGPTDTQYFGPGTRLTVL.

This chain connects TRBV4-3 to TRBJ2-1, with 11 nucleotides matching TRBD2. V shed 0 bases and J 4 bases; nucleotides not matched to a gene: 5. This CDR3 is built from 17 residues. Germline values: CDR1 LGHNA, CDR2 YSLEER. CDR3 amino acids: CASSQDLGTSGYNEQFF. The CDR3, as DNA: TGCGCCAGCAGCCAAGATCTGGGGACTAGCGGTTACAATGAGCAGTTCTTC.

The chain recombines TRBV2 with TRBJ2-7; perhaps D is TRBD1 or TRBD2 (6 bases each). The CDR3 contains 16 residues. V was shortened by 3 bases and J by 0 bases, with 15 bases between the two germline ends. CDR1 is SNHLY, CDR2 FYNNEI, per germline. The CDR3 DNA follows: TGTGCCAGCAGTGAGTCTTCGGGGGCTAGCTCCTACGAGCAGTACTTC. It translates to CASSESSGASSYEQYF.

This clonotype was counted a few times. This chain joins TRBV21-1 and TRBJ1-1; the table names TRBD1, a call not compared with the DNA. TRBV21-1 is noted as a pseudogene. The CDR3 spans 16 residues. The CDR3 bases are TGTGCCAGCAGCAAAGGTGCACCCGCCCTTAGTGCTGAAGCTTTCTTT. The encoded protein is CASSKGAPALSAEAFF.

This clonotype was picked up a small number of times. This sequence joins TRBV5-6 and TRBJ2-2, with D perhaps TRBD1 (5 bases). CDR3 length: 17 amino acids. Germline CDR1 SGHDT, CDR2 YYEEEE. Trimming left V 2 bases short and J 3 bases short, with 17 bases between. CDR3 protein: CASSLSTQGPDTGELFF. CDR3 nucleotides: TGTGCCAGCAGCTTATCTACGCAGGGTCCCGACACCGGGGAGCTGTTTTTT.